The clone carrying this T cell receptor beta chain appeared a single time. The data stem from a study of OX40 agonist ivuxolimab in advanced cancers. The wider study: Dose-escalation patients' cancers were hepatocellular carcinoma, melanoma, renal cell or head and neck cancer.

The assay was immunoSEQ multiplex PCR, and TCRdb's table has in-frame clones only and misses some. The data hold about 44,000 clones, with about four fifths observed a single time. Sequencing used CD4+ or CD8+ T cells sorted from blood, obtained in a trial of the OX40 agonist ivuxolimab. This TCR was recovered from an adult with an advanced solid tumor such as melanoma, head and neck, liver or kidney cancer.

The CDR3 loop reads CASSRTSYNSPLHF. The CDR3 DNA reads TGTGCCAGCAGTCGGACATCCTATAATTCACCCCTCCACTTT. The chain has TRBV28 and TRBJ1-6; TRBD1 might be the D (5 bases). The CDR3 sequence is 14 residues long. Trimming took 5 bases from V and 1 from J, leaving 6 bases between them. CDR1 is MDHEN, CDR2 SYDVKM, per germline.